The clone carrying this TCR beta chain occurred once. Its antigen remains unknown. This entry comes from a study of cytomegalovirus exposure and HLA in healthy donors. The PCR had 60 Vbeta and 13 Jbeta primers. Sequencing was performed with immunoSEQ multiplex PCR; in TCRdb, only in-frame clones are kept and a portion is missing. The sample has around 200,000 clones, 70% to 85% seen once. Germline V gene sequence: CDR1 LGHNT, CDR2 FRNRAP. Trimming cost V 6 bases and J 7 bases, with 16 bases left between them. CDR3 length: 14 residues. Overall study results and limits: Segments of the TCR beta V type were, in most cases, productive about 87% or about 30% of the time in an earlier analysis.

J is TRBJ1-5 and V is TRBV12-5; D possibly corresponds to TRBD1 (6 bases). This clonotype originated in a woman aged 40 to 50 in good health and CMV-seronegative. Specimen: PBMCs. The CDR3 region has the DNA TGTGCTAGTGGGTTCGGACAGATCGGACAGCCCCAGCATTTT. Residues: CASGFGQIGQPQHF.